This record looks at one T cell receptor (beta chain) sequence and its context. Its antigen is still unknown. Base quality data are lacking; no much larger clone is found one base away. The tumor samples were collected prior to definitive surgery or chemotherapy. Genomic DNA was extracted by the MD Anderson Biospecimen Extraction Resource, and TCR sequencing was done by the MD Anderson Cancer Genomics Laboratory. Spanning cysteine to phenylalanine, the CDR3 consists of 14 amino acids. Kept here is only the CDR3 DNA, which spans 42 bases and is read in frame from base 1. V is trimmed back by 7 bases and J by 2 bases, and the junction contains 4 bases that no gene match accounts for. Sequences MDHEN (CDR1) and SYDVKM (CDR2) are obtained from the germline V gene. This entry comes from a study of high-grade serous ovarian cancer treatment subgroups (dated by TCRdb to the early 2020s). Turning to the overall study: A mean of around 13,000 reads and 6,000 to 8,500 unique TCR beta rearrangements per sample was generated by sequencing. The study profiled TCR beta repertoires in high-grade serous ovarian cancer patients grouped by complete gross resection or neoadjuvant chemotherapy response under a laparoscopic triage algorithm. The cohort comprised 30 or so patients: about ten with no residual disease after primary surgery (R0), about ten excellent NACT responders, and about ten poor NACT responders. One primary tumor sample and two metastatic tumor samples were collected from each patient, for a total of 90 or so samples. General study outcomes and caveats: Repertoire similarity between tumors of the same patient ranged about 0.11 to 0.79, whereas almost no similarity was seen between different patients. Because bulk tumor TCR sequencing provided no spatial information, insight into HGSC tumor complexity and diversity was limited. The TCR repertoire analyses centered on CDR3, and CDR1 and CDR2 were not analyzed. TCR clonal relatedness showed a positive correlation with neoantigen level and a trend toward positive correlation with copy number variation and mutation load from whole-genome sequencing.

The 80 to 90 tumor samples underwent high-throughput TCR profiling using ImmunoSEQ. The original pipeline was this. Repertoire diversity metrics included richness (unique productive sequences), clonality, evenness and relatedness; Bhattacharyya coefficient assessed similarity between samples. A sensitivity analysis that removed TCRs with fewer than two reads produced consistent conclusions. In TCRdb, the immuneACCESS table is reduced to in-frame sequences with V and J assigned. These tables do not hold every clone; where another copy was compared, an unresolved V gene accounts for under half, and the others remain unexplained. V and J calls and clone size are copied from that table; D and trimming were computed from the DNA. This sample lists some 6,000 clones; about 85% were detected once. About 6.1% of the sample is in the top ten clones.

Sequencing was carried out using tumor tissue. The rearrangement combines TRBV28 with TRBJ2-7, with 11 bases in between that match TRBD2. The clonotype originates from a human donor with high-grade serous ovarian cancer. The CDR3 region has the sequence CASTLAGGPYEQYF. In nucleotide form, the sequence is TGTGCCAGCACCCTAGCGGGGGGCCCCTACGAGCAGTACTTC.